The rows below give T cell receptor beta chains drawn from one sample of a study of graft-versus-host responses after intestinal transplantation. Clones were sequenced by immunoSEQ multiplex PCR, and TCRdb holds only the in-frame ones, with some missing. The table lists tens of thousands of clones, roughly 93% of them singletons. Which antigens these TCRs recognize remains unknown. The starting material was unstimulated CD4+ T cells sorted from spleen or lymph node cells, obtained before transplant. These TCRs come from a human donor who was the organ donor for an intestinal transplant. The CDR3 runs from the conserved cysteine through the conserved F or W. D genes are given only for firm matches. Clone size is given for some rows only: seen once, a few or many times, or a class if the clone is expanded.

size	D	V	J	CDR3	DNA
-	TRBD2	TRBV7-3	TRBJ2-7	CASSLLAGDPYEQYF	TGTGCCAGCAGCTTATTGGCGGGGGACCCCTACGAGCAGTACTTC
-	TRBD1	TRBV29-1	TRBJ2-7	CSVLGQLYEQYF	TGCAGCGTTCTGGGACAGTTATACGAGCAGTACTTC
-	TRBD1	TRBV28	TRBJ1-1	CASNTHGTGGIEAFF	TGTGCCAGCAACACTCACGGGACAGGAGGTATAGAAGCTTTCTTT
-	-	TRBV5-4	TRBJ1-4	CASSFDSEKLFF	TGTGCCAGCAGCTTTGACAGTGAAAAACTGTTTTTT
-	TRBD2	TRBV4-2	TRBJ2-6	CASSHPLLGGGAYGANVLTF	TGTGCCAGCAGCCATCCGCTCCTCGGCGGGGGGGCTTATGGGGCCAACGTCCTGACTTTC
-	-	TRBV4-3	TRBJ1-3	CASSLNQGAGNTIYF	TGCGCCAGCAGCCTGAACCAGGGAGCTGGAAACACCATATATTTT
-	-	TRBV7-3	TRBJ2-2	CASSLSGSSTGELFF	TGTGCCAGCAGCTTAAGCGGCTCCAGCACCGGGGAGCTGTTTTTT
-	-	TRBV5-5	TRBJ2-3	CASSLLGTSSTDTQYF	TGTGCCAGCAGCTTGCTAGGGACTTCTAGCACAGATACGCAGTATTTT
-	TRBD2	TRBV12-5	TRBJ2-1	CASGLVIAGAYNEQFF	TGTGCTAGTGGTTTGGTAATAGCGGGGGCCTACAATGAGCAGTTCTTC
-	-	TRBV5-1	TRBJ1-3	CASSPGTVGNTIYF	TGCGCCAGCAGCCCGGGGACGGTTGGAAACACCATATATTTT
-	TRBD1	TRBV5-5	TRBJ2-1	CASSPELGTGVRNEQFF	TGTGCCAGCAGCCCCGAACTGGGGACAGGGGTACGCAATGAGCAGTTCTTC
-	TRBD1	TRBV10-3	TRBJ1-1	CASDHTGGVSEAFF	TGTGCCTCGGATCATACAGGGGGCGTGAGTGAAGCTTTCTTT
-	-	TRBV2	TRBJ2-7	CASSGPGYEQYF	TGTGCCAGCAGTGGACCAGGGTACGAGCAGTACTTC
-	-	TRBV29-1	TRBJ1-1	CSVEKGGNTEAFF	TGCAGCGTGGAGAAGGGAGGGAACACTGAAGCTTTCTTT
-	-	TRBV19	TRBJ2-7	CASSIAESTGYEQYF	TGTGCCAGTAGTATCGCCGAATCCACGGGCTACGAGCAGTACTTC
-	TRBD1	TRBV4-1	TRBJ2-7	CASRLEGQGPYEQYF	TGCGCCAGCAGATTAGAGGGACAGGGCCCGTACGAGCAGTACTTC
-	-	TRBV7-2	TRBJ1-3	CASSLYTGNTIYF	TGTGCCAGCAGCTTATATACGGGAAACACCATATATTTT
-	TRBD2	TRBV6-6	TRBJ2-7	CASSRRLAGSYEQYF	TGTGCCAGCAGCCGTAGACTAGCGGGGAGTTACGAGCAGTACTTC
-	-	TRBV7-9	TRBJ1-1	CASSFVTGSAF	TGTGCCAGCAGCTTCGTGACAGGCAGCGCCTTT
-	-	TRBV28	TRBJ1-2	CASSLVLASNYGYTF	TGTGCCAGCAGTTTAGTCCTAGCAAGTAACTATGGCTACACCTTC
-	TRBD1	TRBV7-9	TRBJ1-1	CASSPIGQGANTEAFF	TGTGCCAGCAGCCCGATTGGACAGGGGGCGAACACTGAAGCTTTCTTT
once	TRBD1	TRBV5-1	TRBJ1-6	CASSSGQGSSPLHF	TGCGCCAGCAGCTCGGGACAGGGTTCTTCACCCCTCCACTTT
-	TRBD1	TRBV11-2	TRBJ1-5	CASSLVGGWDREHF	TGTGCCAGCAGCTTAGTAGGGGGTTGGGACAGGGAGCATTTT
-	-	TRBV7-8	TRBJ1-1	CASSLAVRGPEAFF	TGTGCCAGCAGCTTAGCAGTCAGGGGCCCTGAAGCTTTCTTT
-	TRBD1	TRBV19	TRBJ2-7	CASSYRDRSYEQYF	TGTGCCAGTAGTTACCGGGACAGGAGCTACGAGCAGTACTTC
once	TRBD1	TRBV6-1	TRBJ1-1	CASSATGKNTEAFF	TGTGCCAGCAGTGCGACAGGGAAGAACACTGAAGCTTTCTTT
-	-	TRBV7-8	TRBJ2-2	CASSLARGAGELFF	TGTGCCAGCAGCTTAGCGCGGGGCGCCGGGGAGCTGTTTTTT
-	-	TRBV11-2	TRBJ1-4	CASSYSRGNEKLFF	TGTGCCAGCAGCTATAGCCGTGGGAATGAAAAACTGTTTTTT
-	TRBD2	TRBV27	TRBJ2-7	CASSLNSGGNSYEQYF	TGTGCCAGCAGTTTGAATAGCGGGGGAAACTCCTACGAGCAGTACTTC
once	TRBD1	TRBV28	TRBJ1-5	CASRSLDRVGQPQHF	TGTGCCAGCAGGTCGCTGGACAGGGTAGGACAGCCCCAGCATTTT
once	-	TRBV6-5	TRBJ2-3	CASSFLRTEYTDTQYF	TGTGCCAGCAGTTTCCTCAGGACAGAATACACAGATACGCAGTATTTT
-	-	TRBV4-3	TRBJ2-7	CASSRGTGSLSYEQYF	TGCGCCAGCAGCCGCGGAACAGGATCCCTTTCCTACGAGCAGTACTTC
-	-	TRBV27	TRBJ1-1	CASKGYSRGTEAFF	TGTGCCAGCAAAGGGTACTCGCGGGGCACTGAAGCTTTCTTT
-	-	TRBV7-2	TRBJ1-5	CASSLFRTSSNQPQHF	TGTGCCAGCAGCTTATTCCGGACAAGTAGCAATCAGCCCCAGCATTTT